These 5 T cell receptor beta chains were all obtained from the same sample, sequenced in a study of blood T cell repertoires in COVID-19. The protocol was immunoSEQ multiplex PCR, while the TCRdb copy is restricted to in-frame clones and leaves out a portion. The sample carries more than 200,000 clones, approximately 78% recorded once. Material for sequencing was peripheral blood. All receptors derive from an elderly woman with acute or convalescent COVID-19.

The CDR3 region is CAWSIGAGLYNEQFF. The CDR3 bases are TGTGCCTGGAGTATTGGAGCGGGGTTATACAATGAGCAGTTCTTC. This sequence joins TRBV30 and TRBJ2-1, with 7 bases that match TRBD2. Germline V gene data show CDR1 as GTSNPN and CDR2 as SVGIG (reference sequence). The junction had 8 bases not matched to a gene; V was cut back by 2 bases and J by 4 bases. The CDR3 extends over 15 amino acids.

This chain connects TRBV7-2 to TRBJ2-3; possible D gene TRBD1, 5 bases. Germline V gene lookup returns CDR1 SGHTA and CDR2 FQGNSA. The CDR3 contains 15 residues. V was clipped by 5 bases and J by 2 bases, with 14 bases between them. CDR3 region: CASSPTGPDTDTQYF. The CDR3 DNA sequence: TGTGCCAGCAGCCCCACAGGACCTGACACAGATACGCAGTATTTT. The full variable domain, rest sourced from reference TRBV7-2 and TRBJ2-3, is GAGVSQSPSNKVTEKGKDVELRCDPISGHTALYWYRQSLGQGLEFLIYFQGNSAPDKSGLPSDRFSAERTGGSVSTLTIQRTQQEDSAVYLCASSPTGPDTDTQYFGPGTRLTVL.

The chain combines TRBV5-1 with TRBJ1-2, with 8 nucleotides matching TRBD1. CDR3 size: 13 residues. With V trimmed by 4 bases and J by 3 bases, 2 bases remained unmatched. Germline CDR1 is SGHRS and CDR2 is YFSETQ. The CDR3 spells CASSPQGDYGYTF. CDR3 nucleotides: TGCGCCAGCAGCCCACAGGGGGACTATGGCTACACCTTC.

This clone was seen only once. V and J are TRBV9 and TRBJ2-5, with 8 nucleotides matching TRBD1. This CDR3 comprises 16 residues. The V gene end was trimmed by 0 bases and the J gene end by 5 bases; junction bases not matched to a gene: 9. The germline V gene encodes CDR1 SGDLS and CDR2 YYNGEE. The CDR3 DNA reads as TGTGCCAGCAGCGTAGGGGCAGGGGGCGTCACGGAGACCCAGTACTTC. Protein sequence: CASSVGAGGVTETQYF.

The chain combines TRBV3-1 (or the pseudogene TRBV3-2) with TRBJ1-6, with D perhaps TRBD1 (5 bases). Per germline, CDR1 LGHDT and CDR2 YNNKEL (reference sequence). The CDR3 contains 14 residues. Deletions cut 4 bases from V and 7 bases from J, with 11 bases between. The CDR3, as DNA: TGTGCCAGCAGCCCACGGCAGGGAAATTCACCCCTCCACTTT. Amino acid sequence: CASSPRQGNSPLHF.